The 8 T cell receptor beta chains given below trace back to one sample, sequenced in a study of technical replicates of blood from a few donors (dated by TCRdb to the late 2010s). Library preparation used the immunoSEQ multiplex PCR assay. TCRdb's version of the immuneACCESS table is confined to in-frame rearrangements and falls short of the full clone set. An unresolved V gene accounts for under half of the shortfall where checked; the remainder is of unknown origin. The sample profile shows nearly 80,000 clones; approximately 96% of them were found once. The top ten constitute roughly 0.33% of the sample. The material sequenced was T cells isolated from PBMCs. These receptor sequences come from a human donor in good health.

The chain uses TRBV28 and TRBJ1-2, with D perhaps TRBD1 (6 bases). The length of the CDR3 is 11 residues. CDR1 is MDHEN and CDR2 is SYDVKM in the germline V gene. Trimming cost V 10 bases and J 4 bases, with 10 bases left between them. Here the CDR3 reads CAIGQSYGYTF. In nucleotides, the CDR3 is TGTGCCATAGGACAGAGCTATGGCTACACCTTC.

This rearrangement joins TRBV2 to TRBJ1-5, with D hard to call. Trimming cost V 2 bases and J 0 bases, with 11 bases left between them. The germline V gene encodes CDR1 SNHLY and CDR2 FYNNEI. CDR3 size: 16 residues. The CDR3 DNA is TGTGCCAGCAGTGAACAAGAAACCTATAGCAATCAGCCCCAGCATTTT. This codes for CASSEQETYSNQPQHF.

This chain links TRBV5-6 with TRBJ2-5, with 8 bases identical to TRBD2. The J segment lost 1 base and the V segment lost 0 bases, leaving 11 bases of the junction unmatched. This CDR3 spans 18 amino acids. Per the germline V gene, CDR1 is SGHDT and CDR2 is YYEEEE. In nucleotides, the CDR3 is TGTGCCAGCAGCTTGGCCCGAAGAGCGGGAGTCTTCCAAGAGACCCAGTACTTC. Translation: CASSLARRAGVFQETQYF.

The chain employs TRBV6-5 and TRBJ1-2; D gene ambiguous. Germline lookup yields CDR1 MNHEY and CDR2 SVGAGI. V lost 2 bases, J lost 4 bases, and 5 bases lay in between. CDR3 length: 12 residues. Written as DNA, the CDR3 is TGTGCCAGCAGTTACCGGGGCTATGGCTACACCTTC. This encodes CASSYRGYGYTF.

This clone was found once. The V call is TRBV5-1, the J call TRBJ2-7; the match to TRBD1 covers 8 bases. The CDR3 spans 14 residues. Germline CDR1 and CDR2: SGHRS and YFSETQ. J was trimmed by 0 bases and V by 7 bases; bases with no gene match: 6. CDR3 nucleotides: TGCGCCAGCTCTGGGACAGGTACCTCCTACGAGCAGTACTTC. Translation gives CASSGTGTSYEQYF.

V gene TRBV27 combines with J gene TRBJ1-1; 8 bases are shared with TRBD1. J gave up 8 bases and V 7 bases, and 9 bases lay outside the gene matches. Germline assignment: CDR1 MNHEY and CDR2 SMNVEV (reference sequence). The CDR3 consists of 13 residues. DNA for the CDR3: TGTGCCAGCAAACTGGGACAGGCCACCGAAGCTTTCTTT. Protein sequence: CASKLGQATEAFF.

The V call is TRBV4-3, the J call TRBJ2-7; D not resolved. Deletions cut 1 base from V and 2 bases from J, with 6 bases between. CDR1 LGHNA and CDR2 YSLEER come from the germline V gene. The CDR3 has 13 residues. The CDR3 spells CASSQGGAYEQYF. The CDR3 coding sequence is TGCGCCAGCAGCCAAGGCGGTGCCTACGAGCAGTACTTC.

The chain links TRBV19 to TRBJ2-1; D may be TRBD1 (6 bases). V was trimmed by 4 bases and J by 4 bases, leaving 14 bases between them. This CDR3 contains 15 residues. The germline gives CDR1 LNHDA, CDR2 SQIVND (reference sequence). Here the CDR3 reads CASSTLNTGYNEQFF. CDR3 coding DNA: TGTGCCAGTAGTACCCTCAACACAGGGTACAATGAGCAGTTCTTC.